This record covers a single T cell receptor (beta chain). No antigen is known for it. Qualities for individual bases were not recorded, and no much larger clone is one base off. There are 17 amino acids in the CDR3, from cysteine to phenylalanine inclusive. Solely the CDR3 DNA is kept, with 51 bases framed from the first base. V is clipped by 1 base and J by 2 bases, and the sequence between their germline boundaries is 17 bases long. The germline V gene sets CDR1 to LGHNA and CDR2 to YNFKEQ. These data come from a study of chemoradiotherapy in HPV16-positive cancers (dated by TCRdb to the early 2020s). About the investigation overall: Candidate HPV-specific T-cell clones and common TCR motifs were defined through functional T-cell assays on cells from a couple of HPV16-positive patients. TCR repertoires from 86 patients with HPV-related cancers were then used to track the candidate HPV-specific TCRs and motifs. Whether T-cell immunity against the HPV oncoproteins E6 and E7 changes during chemoradiotherapy and whether survival is affected by this immunity were examined in the study. Overall study outcomes, separate from this receptor: Among HPV16-positive patients, expansion of HPV-responsive T cells during chemoradiotherapy was associated with better recurrence-free survival. The survival association was reported for HPV16-positive patients, and the functional definition of HPV-specific T cells was derived from only a couple of HPV16-positive patients. Expansion of candidate HPV-specific clones and E7-related TCR motifs was observed in the tumor microenvironment during treatment, whereas no such expansion was observed for non-HPV-specific T cells.

Repertoires were sampled multiple times during chemoradiotherapy, which allowed clonal expansion in the tumor microenvironment to be followed. Libraries were built with the immunoSEQ multiplex PCR assay. TCRdb provides this immuneACCESS table in a form limited to in-frame rearrangements. Some clones are lacking; in checked studies, under half of them reflect an unresolved V gene, and why the rest are absent is not known. For this sample there are 8,100 or so clones; around 74% appear just once. The top ten clonotypes cover under 20% of the sample. The sequences come from tumor tissue, collected from a patient who underwent chemoradiotherapy. The sequence is built from TRBV4-2 and TRBJ2-5; the D region is possibly TRBD1 or TRBD2, each matching across 6 bases. The origin of this receptor is a human donor with HPV-associated anogenital cancer. Here is the DNA: TGTGCCAGCAGCCAAGGAAAGGGGGGTAGGGAACAAGAGACCCAGTACTTC. Its protein reads: CASSQGKGGREQETQYF.